By sample fraction, the clone carrying this TCR beta chain is large. The antigen is not known. TCRdb recomputed calls from the 5' RACE reads with MiXCR, one row per CDR3 protein. Among tens of thousands of distinct CDR3 sequences listed, around 13% were seen once. The data originate from a study of neurological immune-mediated disorders. Study outcomes and limitations: The greatest TCR clonal expansion occurred in HTLV-1-associated myelopathy and the least in multiple sclerosis, which fell below healthy controls.

V gave up 1 base and J gave up 1 base; unmatched junction bases: 6. The germline CDR1 and CDR2 sequences are DFQATT and SNEGSKA (reference sequence). The CDR3 spans 16 residues. This chain joins TRBV20-1 and TRBJ2-1; TRBD2 agrees at 8 bases. The specimen was PBMCs. This clonotype originated in a woman aged 55-70 years with HTLV-1-associated myelopathy (HAM/TSP). In DNA form, the CDR3 reads TGCAGTGCTAGAGTACTCGGGAGGGGGTCCTACAATGAGCAGTTCTTC. This translates into CSARVLGRGSYNEQFF.